The present T cell receptor (beta chain) was sequenced within a study of cytomegalovirus exposure and HLA in healthy donors. Regarding the study as a whole: Accurate prediction of most subjects' HLA-A and HLA-B alleles from TCR beta sequences was reported. When a later analysis compared HLA-associated TCR beta chains with equally common others, the HLA-associated chains turned out to be more clonally expanded and to have lower generation probabilities.

Comment on this clone: Its specificity is unknown.

V gave up 6 bases and J gave up 8 bases; unmatched junction bases: 11. The CDR3 is 15 residues long. Per germline, CDR1 MDHEN and CDR2 SYDVKM. PCR primers comprised 60 Vbeta and 13 Jbeta primers. TCRdb keeps only in-frame clones here, not all; method: immunoSEQ multiplex PCR. Among around 100,000 clones listed, approximately 85% were seen once. The rearrangement links TRBV28 to TRBJ1-2; 11 nucleotides match TRBD1. The source of this sequence is a man younger than 40 in good health and CMV-seropositive. Sample: PBMCs. CDR3 loop: CASSPPWDRGNGYTF. CDR3 DNA sequence: TGTGCCAGCAGCCCCCCTTGGGACAGGGGGAACGGCTACACCTTC.